Each of the 25 T cell receptor beta chains below was sequenced from the same sample in a study of glioma-infiltrating T cells after dendritic cell vaccination. This sample's time point: after dendritic cell vaccination, including at tumor progression/relapse. The data were produced by immunoSEQ multiplex PCR, yet TCRdb's version contains in-frame clones alone and is incomplete. The sample includes around 60,000 clones, approximately 86% of them seen just once. Sequencing was performed on blood, taken after dendritic cell vaccination. All receptors come from a human donor with glioblastoma.

This chain uses TRBV30 with TRBJ1-2; the match to TRBD1 covers 7 bases. CDR3 length equals 15 residues. CDR1 and CDR2 (germline): GTSNPN, SVGIG (reference sequence). After removal of 4 bases from V and 6 bases from J, the junction contained 14 bases not matched to a gene. For the CDR3, the DNA is TGTGCCTGGACCTACTGGACAGGACGTGGGGATGGCTACACCTTC. As protein: CAWTYWTGRGDGYTF.

The chain links TRBV5-6 to TRBJ1-1, with 9 bases aligning to TRBD1. J gave up 5 bases and V 4 bases, and 9 bases lay outside the gene matches. This CDR3 comprises 15 residues. The germline V gene encodes CDR1 SGHDT and CDR2 YYEEEE. The CDR3 nucleotides are TGTGCCAGCAGCGCTGGACAGGGGAGGGCAACTGAAGCTTTCTTT. Its translation is CASSAGQGRATEAFF.

The genes are TRBV19 and TRBJ1-5, with 9 bases fitting TRBD1. V lost 8 bases, J lost 2 bases, and 19 bases stayed unmatched. Germline V gene data show CDR1 as LNHDA and CDR2 as SQIVND (reference sequence). This CDR3 contains 19 residues. The CDR3 protein is CASSGSGRNRGLGNQPQHF. The CDR3 nucleotides read TGTGCCAGTTCGGGCTCCGGGAGAAACAGGGGGCTAGGCAATCAGCCCCAGCATTTT.

This chain connects TRBV9 to TRBJ1-3, with D possibly matching TRBD1 (6 bases). This CDR3 spans 15 amino acids. Germline CDR1 reads SGDLS; CDR2 reads YYNGEE. Trimming left V 4 bases short and J 2 bases short, with 13 bases between. The CDR3 nucleotides read TGTGCCAGCAGCCCGAGACAGGCTGCTGGAAACACCATATATTTT. This gives the protein CASSPRQAAGNTIYF.

This chain links TRBV11-3 with TRBJ2-7, with TRBD2 as a possible D gene (5 bases). This CDR3 is built from 16 residues. Trimming left V 4 bases short and J 5 bases short, with 21 bases between. Per the germline V gene, CDR1 is SGHNT and CDR2 is YENEEA. For the CDR3, the DNA is TGTGCCAGCAGCTCCCGCGGACGGGGAAAAAAGAACGAGCAGTACTTC. Translation gives CASSSRGRGKKNEQYF.

This clone came up once. The V call is TRBV7-2, the J call TRBJ1-2; no definite D call. The CDR3 totals 14 residues. CDR1 is SGHTA and CDR2 is FQGNSA in the germline V gene. Deletions cut 1 base from V and 4 bases from J, with 10 bases between. Here the CDR3 reads CASSLVSGTYGYTF. The DNA for the CDR3 is TGTGCCAGCAGCTTAGTATCAGGAACCTATGGCTACACCTTC. The variable domain in full, with the rest retrieved from reference TRBV7-2 and TRBJ1-2, is GAGVSQSPSNKVTEKGKDVELRCDPISGHTALYWYRQSLGQGLEFLIYFQGNSAPDKSGLPSDRFSAERTGGSVSTLTIQRTQQEDSAVYLCASSLVSGTYGYTFGSGTRLTVV.

V gene TRBV11-3 combines with J gene TRBJ1-1; D is unresolved. The CDR3 is 14 residues long. Between the trimmed V and J ends, which lost 5 bases and 0 bases, there was a span of 10 bases. Germline V CDR1 and CDR2: SGHNT, YENEEA. CDR3 DNA: TGTGCCAGCAGCCCCTCGAGTATGAACACTGAAGCTTTCTTT. Its translation is CASSPSSMNTEAFF.

The genes are TRBV7-8 and TRBJ1-1, with a tentative D call TRBD1 (5 bases). This CDR3 spans 12 amino acids. Between the trimmed V and J ends, which lost 9 bases and 4 bases, there was a span of 12 bases. CDR1 is SGHVS and CDR2 is FQNEAQ in the germline V gene. The CDR3 bases are TGTGCCAGTCATACGGGGGGCACTGAAGCTTTCTTT. Protein: CASHTGGTEAFF.

The chain recombines TRBV7-2 with TRBJ2-1; the match to TRBD2 covers 8 bases. CDR3 length: 15 residues. Germline values: CDR1 SGHTA, CDR2 FQGNSA. Germline trimming cut 5 bases from V and 7 bases from J; bases unmatched to any gene: 10. CDR3 loop: CASSGIAGRANEQFF. CDR3 coding DNA: TGTGCCAGCAGCGGAATAGCGGGGAGAGCAAATGAGCAGTTCTTC.

The chain uses TRBV18 and TRBJ1-1, with D maybe TRBD1 (6 bases). Between the trimmed V and J ends, which lost 6 bases and 5 bases, there was a span of 13 bases. In germline, CDR1 is KGHSH, CDR2 LQKENI. This CDR3 has 13 amino acids. CDR3 sequence reads: CASSPTGQTEAFF. The DNA for the CDR3 is TGTGCCAGCTCTCCAACAGGGCAGACTGAAGCTTTCTTT.

This sequence joins TRBV30 and TRBJ1-4; 9 nucleotides line up with TRBD1. The V and J ends lost 1 base and 9 bases, in that order; junction bases with no gene match: 9. This CDR3 comprises 15 residues. The germline V gene has CDR1 GTSNPN and CDR2 SVGIG (reference sequence). The CDR3 coding sequence is TGTGCCTGGAGTGGAGACAGGGGGGAGTCGAAAAAACTGTTTTTT. This sequence encodes CAWSGDRGESKKLFF.

The chain combines TRBV4-3 with TRBJ2-5; tentatively, D is TRBD2 (5 bases). The assigned J gene may be wrong: the sequence end matches TRBJ2-7 better. This CDR3 is 13 amino acids long. CDR1 and CDR2 (germline): LGHNA, YSLEER. CDR3: CASSQDSGYEQYF. The CDR3 bases are TGCGCCAGCAGCCAAGACAGCGGCTACGAGCAGTACTTC.

The V and J genes are TRBV19 and TRBJ2-7; 9 bases match TRBD1. The CDR3 is 15 amino acids. Germline V gene lookup returns CDR1 LNHDA and CDR2 SQIVND (reference sequence). The junction had 8 bases not matched to a gene; V was cut back by 3 bases and J by 5 bases. The CDR3 nucleotides read TGTGCCAGTAGTATCGGTCGGGACAGGGCAAACGAGCAGTACTTC. Translated, it gives CASSIGRDRANEQYF.

The V gene is TRBV7-3, the J gene TRBJ2-3, with a possible D match to TRBD2 (6 bases). Germline CDR1 is SGHTA and CDR2 is FQGTGA. The CDR3 totals 16 residues. V lost 5 bases and J lost 0, with 15 bases in between. CDR3 loop: CASSLRDSGSTDTQYF. CDR3 sequence (DNA): TGTGCCAGCAGCCTCAGGGATAGCGGTAGCACAGATACGCAGTATTTT.

The chain couples TRBV21-1 to TRBJ2-3; the D segment call TRBD2 is taken from the table without a DNA check. TRBV21-1 is assigned pseudogene status. The CDR3 has 18 amino acids. DNA of the CDR3: TGTGCCAGCAGCAAAGGCGCAAGGCTAGCGCGTTACACAGATACGCAGTATTTT. Translation gives CASSKGARLARYTDTQYF.

V and J are TRBV7-9 and TRBJ1-1; D is unclear. CDR3 size: 14 residues. V was shortened by 5 bases and J by 4 bases, with 14 bases between the two germline ends. Germline V gene data show CDR1 as SEHNR and CDR2 as FQNEAQ (reference sequence). The CDR3, as DNA: TGTGCCAGCAGCGTTCGTTCCTCGGGCACTGAAGCTTTCTTT. Its translation is CASSVRSSGTEAFF.

V gene TRBV2 combines with J gene TRBJ2-3; 12 bases align to TRBD2. The CDR3 runs 16 residues. Germline loops: CDR1 SNHLY, CDR2 FYNNEI. V shed 5 bases and J 6 bases; nucleotides not matched to a gene: 9. The CDR3 here is CASSLFGLAGGDTQYF. In DNA form, the CDR3 reads TGTGCCAGCAGTCTCTTCGGGCTAGCGGGGGGGGATACGCAGTATTTT.

The chain couples TRBV28 to TRBJ2-1, with TRBD2 identical over 12 bases. The length of the CDR3 is 15 residues. Per germline, CDR1 MDHEN and CDR2 SYDVKM. V was pared by 5 bases and J by 5 bases, with 4 bases of the junction left unmatched. This CDR3 is CASSMGLAGNNEQFF. As DNA, the CDR3 is TGTGCCAGCAGTATGGGACTAGCGGGCAACAATGAGCAGTTCTTC. Using reference TRBV28 and TRBJ2-1 for the parts outside the CDR3, the full variable domain is DVKVTQSSRYLVKRTGEKVFLECVQDMDHENMFWYRQDPGLGLRLIYFSYDVKMKEKGDIPEGYSVSREKKERFSLILESASTNQTSMYLCASSMGLAGNNEQFFGPGTRLTVL.

The chain recombines TRBV4-3 with TRBJ1-2; TRBD1 might be the D (5 bases). The germline gives CDR1 LGHNA, CDR2 YSLEER. The CDR3 is 15 amino acids. The ends were cut back, 0 bases at V and 4 bases at J, with 12 bases in the middle. For the CDR3, the DNA is TGCGCCAGCAGCCAAGATCGGACGGGGGTCTATGGCTACACCTTC. This translates into CASSQDRTGVYGYTF.

The V call is TRBV6-5, the J call TRBJ2-3; 7 nucleotides match TRBD2. CDR1 and CDR2 (germline): MNHEY, SVGAGI. V was clipped by 2 bases and J by 0 bases; unmatched bases: 5. CDR3 length: 16 amino acids. The CDR3 DNA follows: TGTGCCAGCAGTTACGGCAGCGGGGCGAGCACAGATACGCAGTATTTT. Translating it yields CASSYGSGASTDTQYF.

The CDR3: CASSSDRGLGTEAFF. The CDR3 DNA reads TGTGCCAGCAGCTCGGACAGGGGATTAGGCACTGAAGCTTTCTTT. J is TRBJ1-1 and V is TRBV7-9, with 9 bases fitting TRBD1. The CDR3 runs 15 residues. From germline, CDR1 is SEHNR and CDR2 FQNEAQ (reference sequence). The J segment lost 4 bases and the V segment lost 4 bases, leaving 7 bases of the junction unmatched.

The chain is built from TRBV7-3 and TRBJ2-3; weak D call: TRBD1 (6 bases). The CDR3 runs to 16 residues. Trimming shortened V by 6 bases and J by 5 bases, and 21 bases separated the two germline ends. Per the germline V gene, CDR1 is SGHTA and CDR2 is FQGTGA. The CDR3 protein is CASRSGTPTGRDTQYF. CDR3 nucleotides: TGTGCCAGCAGAAGTGGGACACCAACAGGCCGAGATACGCAGTATTTT.

This rearrangement joins TRBV18 to TRBJ1-4; 8 bases line up with TRBD1. Germline V gene sequence: CDR1 KGHSH, CDR2 LQKENI. The CDR3 contains 17 residues. J lost 2 bases, V lost 3 bases, and 8 bases had no gene match. The CDR3 reads CASSPLIQGATNEKLFF. The CDR3 nucleotides are TGTGCCAGCTCACCTCTCATTCAGGGGGCGACTAATGAAAAACTGTTTTTT.

This chain connects TRBV7-2 to TRBJ1-2; D is possibly TRBD1 (6 bases). Germline V gene sequence: CDR1 SGHTA, CDR2 FQGNSA. The V end lost 5 bases, the J end lost 8 bases, and 18 bases lay between the germline ends. CDR3 length: 14 residues. The CDR3 DNA is TGTGCCAGCAGCCCAGGCGGCAGGGGTAGGGGCTACACCTTC. Translated: CASSPGGRGRGYTF.

The chain has TRBV19 and TRBJ1-6, with a tentative D call TRBD1 (6 bases). Per the germline V gene, CDR1 is LNHDA and CDR2 is SQIVND (reference sequence). The CDR3 consists of 15 residues. Between the trimmed V and J ends, which lost 7 bases and 10 bases, there was a span of 20 bases. The CDR3 region has the DNA TGTGCCAGTACCCGAGGACAGTCGGCTTCATCACCCCTCCACTTT. It translates to CASTRGQSASSPLHF.